Shown below are 14 T cell receptor beta chains from a single sample sequenced in a study of cytomegalovirus exposure and HLA in healthy donors. The PCR was carried out with 60 Vbeta primers and 13 Jbeta primers. Method: immunoSEQ multiplex PCR; TCRdb's copy keeps in-frame clones and lacks some. Found here are some 120,000 clones; the top ten clones hold around 3.5%. Material for sequencing was PBMCs. These receptor sequences come from a man aged 25 to 40 in good health and CMV-seronegative.

V is TRBV15 and J is TRBJ2-7, with TRBD2 matching over 7 bases. This CDR3 is built from 16 residues. The J segment lost 3 bases and the V segment lost 0 bases, leaving 8 bases of the junction unmatched. Looked up from germline, CDR1 is LNHNV and CDR2 is YYDKDF (reference sequence). DNA for the CDR3: TGTGCCACCAGCAGAGACCCATGGGGGGGATTCTACGAGCAGTACTTC. Protein product: CATSRDPWGGFYEQYF.

The V and J genes are TRBV6-5 and TRBJ2-7, with TRBD1 matching over 10 bases. Looked up from germline, CDR1 is MNHEY and CDR2 is SVGAGI. The CDR3 length is 14 residues. J was trimmed by 4 bases and V by 2 bases; bases with no gene match: 2. The CDR3 reads CASSYDRGPYEQYF. Here the CDR3 DNA reads TGTGCCAGCAGTTACGACAGGGGGCCTTACGAGCAGTACTTC.

For the CDR3, the DNA is TGTGCCAGCAGTGCCATAGCGGGGGGATACAGCACAGATACGCAGTATTTT. This encodes CASSAIAGGYSTDTQYF. The V gene is TRBV6-1, the J gene TRBJ2-3, with 10 nucleotides matching TRBD2. The CDR3 loop spans 17 amino acids. Germline assignment: CDR1 MNHNS and CDR2 SASEGT. V gave up 4 bases and J gave up 0 bases; unmatched junction bases: 7.

This sequence joins TRBV6-1 and TRBJ2-7, with 14 bases aligning to TRBD2. Unmatched junction bases numbered 6, after V lost 10 bases and J lost 7 bases. This CDR3 has 13 residues. Germline assignment: CDR1 MNHNS and CDR2 SASEGT. CDR3 region: CATMTSGGAEQYF. Here the CDR3 DNA reads TGTGCCACTATGACTAGCGGGGGGGCAGAGCAGTACTTC.

The gene calls are TRBV6-6 and TRBJ2-7; 9 positions match TRBD1. Unmatched junction bases numbered 9, after V lost 5 bases and J lost 4 bases. Looked up from germline, CDR1 is MNHNY and CDR2 is SVGAGI (reference sequence). This CDR3 has 15 residues. The CDR3 DNA reads as TGTGCCAGCAGTGCCTACAGGGGGCTAGCATACGAGCAGTACTTC. Its protein product is CASSAYRGLAYEQYF.

This rearrangement joins TRBV15 to TRBJ2-5, with 9 bases fitting TRBD1. CDR1 and CDR2 from the germline V gene are LNHNV and YYDKDF (reference sequence). Trimming cost V 3 bases and J 2 bases; bases outside gene matches: 7. CDR3 length equals 16 residues. The CDR3 bases are TGTGCCACCAGCAGTTCCACAGGGGGCTCACAAGAGACCCAGTACTTC. Amino acid sequence: CATSSSTGGSQETQYF.

V is TRBV2 and J is TRBJ2-5; the D gene is possibly TRBD2 (7 bases). The last part of the DNA fits TRBJ2-7 better; the J call may be wrong. In germline, CDR1 is SNHLY, CDR2 FYNNEI. The CDR3 sequence is 15 residues long. In nucleotides, the CDR3 is TGTGCCACCGAGGGGGGGCTAGCGTCCACCGCCGAGCAGTACTTC. Amino acids: CATEGGLASTAEQYF.

The CDR3 DNA reads TGTGCCATCAGTGCGTTTACGGGCGGGGACACCATATATTTT. It yields the protein CAISAFTGGDTIYF. This rearrangement joins TRBV10-3 to TRBJ1-3, with D hard to call. Trimming shortened V by 4 bases and J by 8 bases, and 15 bases separated the two germline ends. The germline CDR1 and CDR2 sequences are ENHRY and SYGVKD. CDR3 length equals 14 residues.

The chain couples TRBV11-2 to TRBJ2-2, with D possibly TRBD1 on 6 matching bases. The CDR3 runs 15 residues. Deletions cut 5 bases from V and 1 base from J, with 11 bases between. Germline V lookup: CDR1 SGHAT, CDR2 FQNNGV. The CDR3 loop reads CASSLLGQNTGELFF. The CDR3 bases are TGTGCCAGCAGCCTATTGGGACAGAACACCGGGGAGCTGTTTTTT.

This chain uses TRBV19 with TRBJ1-5; 7 bases fit TRBD1. CDR1 is LNHDA and CDR2 is SQIVND in the germline V gene (reference sequence). V trimming: 8 bases; J trimming: 4 bases; junction bases outside the gene matches: 14. There are 16 residues in the CDR3. The CDR3 DNA reads TGTGCCAGTGAGGTTACACTACCAGGGGGAAATCAGCCCCAGCATTTT. Encoded protein: CASEVTLPGGNQPQHF.

The chain couples TRBV5-6 to TRBJ1-5; 8 bases map to TRBD1. The germline V gene has CDR1 SGHDT and CDR2 YYEEEE. The CDR3 is 13 residues long. V trimming: 4 bases; J trimming: 7 bases; junction bases outside the gene matches: 4. The DNA of the CDR3 is TGTGCCAGCAGCGCAGGGGGCGGGCAGCCCCAGCATTTT. Its protein is CASSAGGGQPQHF. The full variable domain, with the rest looked up from reference TRBV5-6 and TRBJ1-5, is DAGVTQSPTHLIKTRGQQVTLRCSPKSGHDTVSWYQQALGQGPQFIFQYYEEEERQRGNFPDRFSGHQFPNYSSELNVNALLLGDSALYLCASSAGGGQPQHFGDGTRLSIL.

The chain links TRBV5-1 to TRBJ2-1, with a tentative D call TRBD1 (5 bases). Germline V lookup: CDR1 SGHRS, CDR2 YFSETQ. This CDR3 spans 14 amino acids. V was pared by 8 bases and J by 6 bases, with 18 bases between. The CDR3 reads CASIPQAGRNEQFF. DNA of the CDR3: TGCGCCAGTATCCCCCAGGCAGGGCGCAATGAGCAGTTCTTC.

The CDR3 coding sequence is TGCGCCAGCAGCTTGACCCAGGGCTATGGCTACACCTTC. Its protein is CASSLTQGYGYTF. The J gene is TRBJ1-2, the V gene TRBV5-1; weak D call: TRBD1 (5 bases). Germline values: CDR1 SGHRS, CDR2 YFSETQ. The CDR3 covers 13 residues. Trimming took off 1 base at V and 4 bases at J, with 8 bases between the two ends. The whole variable domain, remainder taken from reference TRBV5-1 and TRBJ1-2, is KAGVTQTPRYLIKTRGQQVTLSCSPISGHRSVSWYQQTPGQGLQFLFEYFSETQRNKGNFPGRFSGRQFSNSRSEMNVSTLELGDSALYLCASSLTQGYGYTFGSGTRLTVV.

This rearrangement joins TRBV7-2 to TRBJ1-6; no definite D call. The germline CDR1 and CDR2 sequences are SGHTA and FQGNSA. V lost 5 bases and J lost 11, with 13 bases in between. This CDR3 is built from 13 residues. The CDR3 sequence is CASSLSRHPPLHF. Here the CDR3 DNA reads TGTGCCAGCAGCCTAAGCCGTCATCCACCCCTCCACTTT.